The clone carrying this T cell receptor beta chain has just a few counts. The antigen remains undetermined. The length of the CDR3 is 16 residues. Germline CDR1 MNHEY, CDR2 SVGAGI. The J segment lost 3 bases and the V segment lost 0 bases, leaving 7 bases of the junction unmatched. The sample's treatment: roughly 11-day PBMC culture with coronavirus spike peptide pools or control peptides (ViraFEST assay). The assay that was used to sequence DNA from cultured CD4+ T cells was the Oncomine TCR Beta short-read assay. Genomic DNA was drawn out of CD4+ T cells grown in culture. MiXCR, applied by TCRdb to the PCR reads, yields one record per CDR3 protein. This sample carries approximately 11,000 distinct CDR3 sequences, 25% to 35% of them seen once, and the ten largest clones take more than 20%. This sample is part of a study of vaccination and CD4 T cells after COVID-19.

This clonotype was sampled from a human donor with COVID-19. The sample taken for sequencing was cultured CD4+ T cells from blood. The chain carries TRBV6-5 and TRBJ2-7; TRBD1 agrees at 8 bases. CDR3: CASSYSGQASGYEQYF. CDR3 nucleotides: TGTGCCAGCAGTTACTCGGGACAGGCCTCCGGCTACGAGCAGTACTTC.